The source of this T cell receptor (beta chain) is a study of identical twins. Study-wide results and caveats: It was cross-sectional statistical analysis, not following the same donors, that the conclusions relied on.

Carrying unique molecular identifiers, the cDNA also gained a universal primer site through template switching. Using its own MiXCR run on the 5' RACE reads, TCRdb lists one record per CDR3 protein. The table has 690,000 or so distinct CDR3 sequences, 5.5% to 7.5% seen once. The table lists this clonotype with many counts. Its target is not known. Germline values: CDR1 SQVTM, CDR2 ANQGSEA. J lost 4 bases, V lost 6 bases, and 5 bases had no gene match. CDR3 size: 13 residues. The specimen was naive T cells sorted from blood. V usage is TRBV29-1 and J usage is TRBJ2-1; 8 bases align to TRBD2. This TCR was recovered from a man aged 18 to 35 in good health. The CDR3 region has the DNA TGCAGCGTACCGACTAGCGCATACAATGAGCAGTTCTTC. It is translated as CSVPTSAYNEQFF.